This T cell receptor beta chain is drawn from a study of shared clonotypes between healthy human individuals (dated by TCRdb to the early 2020s). With respect to the entire study: The cohort comprised a couple of women and a few men aged 18 to 49 years. For each donor, CD4 naive and CD4 memory were each given three plates, CD8 naive was given two plates, and CD8 memory was given one plate. Between about 0.85 and 9.5 billion PBMCs per donor were obtained by leukapheresis. Different laboratories and diverse techniques were used to prepare libraries and sequence TCR repertoires, to increase sequencing depth and limit assay-specific biases. The study deeply sequenced blood TCR repertoires of about five healthy adults to estimate repertoire size and the extent of clonotype sharing between individuals.

Using the deep immunoSEQ assay, multiplex PCR amplified TCR CDR3 regions from genomic DNA. Genomic DNA extracted from each cell subset was distributed evenly over all wells of several immunoSEQ 96-well plates, and each plate served as one replicate. For sorted subsets, around 0.2 ug of genomic DNA, equivalent to roughly 33,000 T cell genomes, went into each replicate PCR. Purified libraries were quantified with a Qubit 3.0 fluorometer, sized on a Bioanalyzer 2100, and re-quantified with the KAPA Library Quantification kit. Each immunoSEQ 96-well plate was sequenced on its own single-read 150-cycle Illumina NextSeq 550 flow cell. On the authors' methods: Because the immunoSEQ output held only junctional sequences and lacked quality scores, the filtering could not match the filtering applied to full-length reads. Sequences were annotated with PyIR, a Python wrapper for IgBLAST v1.9, using IMGT germline references to assign V/J genes and CDR3. Reads were removed for weak V/J assignments (E-value above 1e-6), missing CDR3, stop codons, out-of-frame junctions, or ambiguous translated residues. V3J clonotypes were defined as sequences sharing the same inferred V gene, J gene, and CDR3 amino acid sequence. The percentage overlap between two repertoires was calculated by dividing the number of shared unique clonotypes by the size of the smaller repertoire. Richness of each repertoire was evaluated using RTK rarefaction, the Chao1 estimator, and Recon v2.1 estimates of unobserved clonotypes. Generation probabilities were computed with OLGA for all TCRbeta clonotypes obtained by the gDNA method from a few donors. The table was pulled from immuneACCESS by TCRdb, which kept in-frame rearrangements only. Such tables lose some clones; where checked, under half of the loss comes from unresolved V genes, and the rest has no known cause. V and J calls and clone size are copied from that table; D and trimming were computed from the DNA. The sample table shows some 1,600,000 clones, and 95% to 99% are seen once. The leading ten clones occupy around 0.47% of the sample.

CDR1 and CDR2, looked up from the germline V gene (reference sequence), are SGHNT and YYREEE. Relative to germline, V is missing 5 bases and J is missing 2 bases, with 1 base of the junction outside any gene match. From the cysteine through the phenylalanine, the CDR3 covers 15 amino acids. Only the CDR3 part of the read is kept: 45 bases, read in frame from the first base. Healthy HIV-negative adults with no recently reported acute infections or vaccinations were included as donors. Every donor was a Caucasian adult residing in Nashville, Tennessee, USA. CD4+ T cells were enriched through magnetic negative selection, after which naive cells were positively selected on CD45RA and the remaining negative fraction served as the memory subset. Blood was collected by leukapheresis, and PBMCs were isolated by Ficoll-Histopaque density gradient centrifugation and then cryopreserved in liquid nitrogen vapor phase. Analytical flow cytometry was used to check the purity and quantity of each magnetically sorted T cell population. Each sorted fraction had its genomic DNA isolated and then quantified by UV absorbance on a Nanodrop 2000c.

General conclusions and limits of the study: Estimated clonotype richness was generally larger for naive than for memory subsets. Rarefaction of sorted-subset datasets indicated incomplete sequencing despite the large sequencing depth. When several donors were compared, the shared fraction of clonotypes was 5% to 6.5% for naive CD4, about 4% for naive CD8, 2.3% for memory CD4, and 0.35% to 0.4% for memory CD8. The small number of donors limited the genetic and exposure-history diversity represented. Based on pairwise subsampling, the degree of clonotype sharing among donors was expected to be affected by sequencing depth. Higher generation probabilities were observed for clonotypes shared by all four sorted-subset donors than for non-shared clonotypes. Sampling was restricted to blood, and TCR repertoires in tissue are likely to differ from TCR repertoires in blood.

Notes on this clone: Its antigen is not yet known. No clone much larger than this one lies a single base away; base qualities are absent.

The specimen was naive CD4+ T cells sorted from blood. Sample cell subset or site, as interpreted from the label and publication: CD45RA+ positively selected. This receptor was identified in a man aged 25-45 years in good health. This receptor chain uses TRBV5-4 and TRBJ2-6; the central 10 bases match TRBD2. The encoded CDR3 is CASRLAGTGANVLTF. The base sequence is TGTGCCAGCAGACTAGCGGGAACTGGGGCCAACGTCCTGACTTTC.